This TCR beta chain was retrieved from a study of shared clonotypes between healthy human individuals. Study observations and caveats: There were few donors, and this limited the genetic and exposure-history diversity represented. Shared clonotypes across all four donors exceeded non-shared ones in generation probability. Despite large depth, sorted-subset datasets appeared incompletely sequenced.

Only Caucasian adults living in Nashville, Tennessee made up the donor group. This CDR3 is built from 12 residues. The table came from immunoSEQ multiplex PCR; TCRdb's copy has only in-frame clones and leaves some out. The sample holds roughly 2,500,000 clones; 80% to 95% are singletons and the top ten take more than 0.35%. This clone came up once. Its antigen is not known. The sequence came from a man aged 18 to 29 in good health. Some clones in this sample may be carry-over from other donors' samples. Sequenced sample: naive CD4+ T cells from PBMCs. Subset here: CD45RA+ positively selected. The rearrangement uses TRBV1 and TRBJ2-6; the listed D gene, TRBD2, was not tested against the DNA. TRBV1 is flagged as a pseudogene. The CDR3 DNA reads TGCACCAGCAGTAGTCGGGCCAACGTCCTGACTTTC. Encoded protein: CTSSSRANVLTF.